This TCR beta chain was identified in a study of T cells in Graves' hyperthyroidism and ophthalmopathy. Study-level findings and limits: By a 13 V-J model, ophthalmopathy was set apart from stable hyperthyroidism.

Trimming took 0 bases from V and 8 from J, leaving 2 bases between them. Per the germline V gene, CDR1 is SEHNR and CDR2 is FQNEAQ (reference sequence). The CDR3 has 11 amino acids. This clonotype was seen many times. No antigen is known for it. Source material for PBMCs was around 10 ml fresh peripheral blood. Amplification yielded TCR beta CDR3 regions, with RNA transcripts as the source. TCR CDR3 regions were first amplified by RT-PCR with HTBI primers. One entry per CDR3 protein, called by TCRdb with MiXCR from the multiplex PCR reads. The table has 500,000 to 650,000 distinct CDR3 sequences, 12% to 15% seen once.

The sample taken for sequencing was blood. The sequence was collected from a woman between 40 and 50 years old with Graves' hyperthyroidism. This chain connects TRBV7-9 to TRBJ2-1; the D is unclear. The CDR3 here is CASSLADEQFF. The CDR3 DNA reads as TGTGCCAGCAGCTTAGCGGATGAGCAGTTCTTC.